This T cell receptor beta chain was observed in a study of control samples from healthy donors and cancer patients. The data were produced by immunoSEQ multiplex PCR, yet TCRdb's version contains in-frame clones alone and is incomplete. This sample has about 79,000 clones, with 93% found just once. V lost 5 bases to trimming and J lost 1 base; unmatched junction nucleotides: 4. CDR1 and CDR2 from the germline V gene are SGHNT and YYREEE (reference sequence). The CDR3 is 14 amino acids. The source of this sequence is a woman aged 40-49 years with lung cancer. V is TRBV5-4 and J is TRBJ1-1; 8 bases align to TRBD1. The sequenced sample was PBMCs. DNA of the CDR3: TGTGCCAGCAGACAAGACAGGGGGAACACTGAAGCTTTCTTT. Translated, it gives CASRQDRGNTEAFF.